This TCR beta chain stems from a study of blood T cell repertoires in COVID-19. Study as a whole: Acute and convalescent COVID-19 samples came from the United States, Italy and Spain. T cells, B-cell-depleted T cells, or PBMCs provided the cDNA or gDNA that served as material.

Only in-frame clones appear in the TCRdb table, and some are missing; sequencing was by immunoSEQ multiplex PCR. The sample includes around 170,000 clones, around nine tenths seen only once; the top ten take around 0.6%. Germline lookup yields CDR1 SGHVS and CDR2 FNYEAQ. This CDR3 contains 16 residues. V trimming: 1 base; J trimming: 4 bases; junction bases outside the gene matches: 7. Specimen: peripheral blood. The source of this sequence is a man between 60 and 75 years old with COVID-19, enrolled during active disease. V usage is TRBV7-6 and J usage is TRBJ2-3; 8 nucleotides align to TRBD2. CDR3 loop: CASSLEASGGADTQYF. The DNA for the CDR3 is TGTGCCAGCAGCTTAGAGGCATCCGGGGGGGCAGATACGCAGTATTTT.